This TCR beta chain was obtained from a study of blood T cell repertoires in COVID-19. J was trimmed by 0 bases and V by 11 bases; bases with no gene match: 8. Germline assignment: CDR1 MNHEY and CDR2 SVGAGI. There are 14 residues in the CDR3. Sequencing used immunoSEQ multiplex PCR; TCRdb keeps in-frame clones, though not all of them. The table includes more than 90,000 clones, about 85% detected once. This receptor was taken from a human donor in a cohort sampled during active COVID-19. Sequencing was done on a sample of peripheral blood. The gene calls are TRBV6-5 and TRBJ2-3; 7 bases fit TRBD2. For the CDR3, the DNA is TGTGCCGGGAGGCGGGGGATTAGCACAGATACGCAGTATTTT. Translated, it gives CAGRRGISTDTQYF.